This T cell receptor (beta chain) is from a study of CD8+ T cells in alopecia areata. Sample treatment: oral pan-JAK inhibitor, 5-10 mg twice daily. As the sequencing template, cDNA was produced by extracting RNA and reverse transcribing it. Some clones are missing from TCRdb's copy, which holds only in-frame ones; the method was immunoSEQ multiplex PCR. The table has 270,000 or so clones, roughly 60% seen once. Germline V CDR1 and CDR2: KGHSH, LQKENI. The V and J ends lost 6 bases and 8 bases respectively, with 16 bases between them. This CDR3 spans 13 amino acids. This clonotype was obtained from a human donor with alopecia areata. The V call is TRBV18, the J call TRBJ1-1; possibly TRBD1 for D (5 bases). The sequences come from CD4+ T cells sorted from blood, collected at week 24, from a patient treated with tofacitinib. CDR3 residues: CASSLGGDGEAFF. DNA for the CDR3: TGTGCCAGCTCCCTCGGGGGGGATGGCGAAGCTTTCTTT.